The 22 T cell receptor beta chains below come from one sample, sequenced in a study of cytomegalovirus exposure and HLA in healthy donors. The study ran its PCR with 60 Vbeta and 13 Jbeta primers. Profiling relied on immunoSEQ multiplex PCR, and the TCRdb table lists in-frame clones only, not all of them. Among around 170,000 clones, 75% to 85% were seen once, and the ten largest hold roughly 1.5%. Sequenced input: PBMCs. The receptor source for this set is a young man in good health and CMV-seronegative.

This clone was seen more than once but under ten times. The V call is TRBV7-2, the J call TRBJ1-2; D might be TRBD1 (6 bases). The CDR3 spans 15 residues. V gave up 0 bases and J gave up 2 bases, with 10 bases separating them. CDR1 and CDR2 (germline): SGHTA, FQGNSA. The CDR3 region is CASSLAQGRNYGYTF. DNA for the CDR3: TGTGCCAGCAGCTTAGCCCAGGGGCGCAACTATGGCTACACCTTC.

The chain recombines TRBV11-2 with TRBJ1-4; D gene unclear. V was clipped by 0 bases and J by 4 bases, with 6 bases between them. The CDR3 is 14 amino acids. The germline V gene encodes CDR1 SGHAT and CDR2 FQNNGV. Here the CDR3 reads CASSLEQLNEKLFF. The CDR3 DNA follows: TGTGCCAGCAGCTTAGAACAGCTTAATGAAAAACTGTTTTTT. Together with reference TRBV11-2 and TRBJ1-4, the CDR3 gives the full variable domain: EAGVAQSPRYKIIEKRQSVAFWCNPISGHATLYWYQQILGQGPKLLIQFQNNGVVDDSQLPKDRFSAERLKGVDSTLKIQPAKLEDSAVYLCASSLEQLNEKLFFGSGTQLSVL.

This sequence joins TRBV6-4 and TRBJ2-1, with D maybe TRBD2 (6 bases). The germline V gene has CDR1 MRHNA and CDR2 SNTAGT. The CDR3 is 15 residues long. V lost 5 bases, J lost 2 bases, and 13 bases lay in between. CDR3 sequence (DNA): TGTGCCAGCAGTTTGGACGGGGGTACCTACAATGAGCAGTTCTTC. Translation: CASSLDGGTYNEQFF.

The rearrangement links TRBV2 to TRBJ2-6; D is perhaps TRBD2 (5 bases). The V gene's germline CDR1 is SNHLY and CDR2 FYNNEI. Trimming removed 7 bases from V and 0 bases from J, with 16 bases in between. This CDR3 spans 17 amino acids. The CDR3 loop is CASNLGRVLSGANVLTF. The CDR3 nucleotides read TGTGCCAGCAACCTCGGGCGGGTCCTCTCTGGGGCCAACGTCCTGACTTTC.

The chain uses TRBV20-1 and TRBJ2-1; the D is unclear. CDR1 is DFQATT, CDR2 SNEGSKA, per germline (reference sequence). Trimming removed 0 bases at V and 9 bases at J, with 6 bases between. CDR3 size: 11 residues. CDR3 protein: CSARDSGEQFF. In nucleotides, the CDR3 is TGCAGTGCTAGAGATTCGGGTGAGCAGTTCTTC.

The CDR3 loop reads CSVGQSYEQYF. CDR3 nucleotides: TGCAGTGTTGGACAGAGTTACGAGCAGTACTTC. The gene calls are TRBV20-1 and TRBJ2-7; D is possibly TRBD1 (6 bases). The germline CDR1 and CDR2 sequences are DFQATT and SNEGSKA (reference sequence). V was shortened by 7 bases and J by 4 bases, with 11 bases between the two germline ends. This CDR3 region has 11 residues.

This chain joins TRBV10-3 and TRBJ1-1; the D gene is possibly TRBD1 (5 bases). Trimming pared 0 bases from V and 0 bases from J, leaving 14 bases between. The CDR3 covers 17 residues. Germline lookup yields CDR1 ENHRY and CDR2 SYGVKD. Here the CDR3 DNA reads TGTGCCATCAGTGAGTCGATTCGACAGAAAATGAACACTGAAGCTTTCTTT. Residues: CAISESIRQKMNTEAFF.

In its sample, this clone was seen a few times. The V call is TRBV5-8, the J call TRBJ1-6; unclear D gene. This CDR3 comprises 14 residues. Between the trimmed V and J ends, which lost 4 bases and 11 bases, there was a span of 16 bases. CDR1 and CDR2 from the germline V gene are SGHTS and YDEGEE. Here the CDR3 reads CASSQAPKRAPLHF. The CDR3 DNA follows: TGTGCCAGCAGCCAGGCCCCGAAAAGAGCACCCCTCCACTTT.

V usage is TRBV27 and J usage is TRBJ1-2; 12 positions agree with TRBD1. The CDR3 extends over 14 amino acids. From germline, CDR1 is MNHEY and CDR2 SMNVEV (reference sequence). V was clipped by 8 bases and J by 2 bases; unmatched bases: 3. The CDR3 nucleotides read TGTGCCAGCCTGGGACAGGGGGCCAACTATGGCTACACCTTC. Translated, it gives CASLGQGANYGYTF.

This clone was detected a few times. CDR3 sequence (DNA): TGCGCCAGCAGCCAGGGACAGAGAGTAGGAACTGAAGCTTTCTTT. Residues: CASSQGQRVGTEAFF. This chain joins TRBV5-1 and TRBJ1-1; TRBD1 matches at 7 bases. V gave up 4 bases and J gave up 5 bases; unmatched junction bases: 11. The CDR3 extends over 15 amino acids. Germline CDR1 SGHRS, CDR2 YFSETQ.

This clone has only one observation. V usage is TRBV5-4 and J usage is TRBJ2-5; D is unresolved. Trimming removed 0 bases from V and 0 bases from J, with 6 bases in between. The CDR3 contains 14 residues. The germline V gene encodes CDR1 SGHNT and CDR2 YYREEE (reference sequence). The CDR3 loop reads CASSLVENQETQYF. DNA for the CDR3: TGTGCCAGCAGCTTGGTTGAGAACCAAGAGACCCAGTACTTC.

V usage is TRBV5-4 and J usage is TRBJ1-1, with D possibly matching TRBD1 (6 bases). CDR3 length equals 17 residues. The V gene lost 4 bases and the J gene lost 4 bases, with 23 bases spanning the gap. Germline assignment: CDR1 SGHNT and CDR2 YYREEE (reference sequence). DNA of the CDR3: TGTGCCAGCAGCCGCGGGGGCAGAGTGAGTGGAAGCACTGAAGCTTTCTTT. Translating gives CASSRGGRVSGSTEAFF.

The V call is TRBV6-5, the J call TRBJ2-7; possibly TRBD2 for D (5 bases). The CDR3 extends over 16 amino acids. In germline, CDR1 is MNHEY, CDR2 SVGAGI. Trimming left V 0 bases short and J 2 bases short, with 14 bases between. The CDR3, as DNA: TGTGCCAGCAGTTACTCGAAAGGAGCGGAAACCTACGAGCAGTACTTC. Translated, it gives CASSYSKGAETYEQYF.

The chain is built from TRBV6-1 and TRBJ1-1; 7 bases line up with TRBD1. Germline loops: CDR1 MNHNS, CDR2 SASEGT. The CDR3 consists of 14 residues. V shed 5 bases, J shed 3 bases, and the junction held 6 bases outside the gene matches. The CDR3 bases are TGTGCCAGCAGTCCCTACAGGGGTGACACTGAAGCTTTCTTT. Its translation: CASSPYRGDTEAFF.

The rearrangement joins TRBV27 to TRBJ1-5; the match to TRBD1 covers 7 bases. V shed 2 bases, J shed 4 bases, and the junction held 5 bases outside the gene matches. This CDR3 comprises 15 residues. Germline V lookup: CDR1 MNHEY, CDR2 SMNVEV (reference sequence). Written as DNA, the CDR3 is TGTGCCAGCAGTTTAGGGACAGAGCCAAATCAGCCCCAGCATTTT. Protein product: CASSLGTEPNQPQHF.

This clone was observed a handful of times. CDR3 DNA: TGTGCCTGGACCAGGGACAGGGCCGGCGAGCAGTACTTC. It codes for CAWTRDRAGEQYF. The V call is TRBV30, the J call TRBJ2-7, with 9 bases lining up with TRBD1. This CDR3 is 13 amino acids long. Germline-derived CDR1 and CDR2 are GTSNPN and SVGIG (reference sequence). The ends lost 4 bases at V and 6 bases at J; junction bases unmatched: 7.

V usage is TRBV15 and J usage is TRBJ2-4; weak D call: TRBD2 (5 bases). Germline assignment: CDR1 LNHNV and CDR2 YYDKDF (reference sequence). The CDR3 is 14 amino acids. Trimming stripped 1 base from V and 6 bases from J, with 10 bases between. The CDR3 DNA is TGTGCCACCAGCAGAGGCCCCGAGGGAAACATTCAGTACTTC. This translates into CATSRGPEGNIQYF.

The V call is TRBV30, the J call TRBJ2-3; 9 nucleotides line up with TRBD2. The V segment lost 3 bases and the J segment 2 bases; nucleotides outside the gene matches: 3. This CDR3 is 14 amino acids long. Germline CDR1 reads GTSNPN; CDR2 reads SVGIG (reference sequence). The CDR3 here is CAWRAGGFTDTQYF. CDR3 DNA: TGTGCCTGGAGGGCGGGGGGGTTCACAGATACGCAGTATTTT.

This clone has only a few counts. The V gene is TRBV9, the J gene TRBJ2-6, with a weak D call TRBD1 (5 bases). CDR3 length: 17 amino acids. The germline CDR1 and CDR2 sequences are SGDLS and YYNGEE. Trimming shortened V by 4 bases and J by 4 bases, and 18 bases separated the two germline ends. The CDR3: CASSRVQTRAGANVLTF. The CDR3 DNA is TGTGCCAGCAGCCGGGTACAGACCAGGGCGGGGGCCAACGTCCTGACTTTC.

The V and J genes are TRBV7-8 and TRBJ1-2; 12 nucleotides line up with TRBD1. Unmatched junction bases numbered 10, after V lost 4 bases and J lost 4 bases. CDR1 and CDR2 (germline): SGHVS, FQNEAQ. The CDR3 is made up of 17 amino acids. CDR3 nucleotide sequence: TGTGCCAGCAGCTGTGGGACAGGGGGCGGTTGTGGCTATGGCTACACCTTC. Encoded protein: CASSCGTGGGCGYGYTF.

The V call is TRBV28, the J call TRBJ2-7; 8 bases fit TRBD2. Per germline, CDR1 MDHEN and CDR2 SYDVKM. The CDR3 length is 15 residues. Trimming cost V 5 bases and J 3 bases; bases outside gene matches: 9. The CDR3 sequence is CASSPPTGGVYEQYF. CDR3 nucleotides: TGTGCCAGCAGTCCCCCCACGGGGGGGGTCTACGAGCAGTACTTC.

The V and J genes are TRBV6-1 and TRBJ1-2; tentatively, D is TRBD1 (6 bases). V lost 5 bases to trimming and J lost 8 bases, with 18 bases between them. Germline assignment: CDR1 MNHNS and CDR2 SASEGT. This CDR3 has 14 residues. DNA of the CDR3: TGTGCCAGCAGTCCCGCTTACAGGGAGATCGGCTACACCTTC. Its translation is CASSPAYREIGYTF.